The 9 T cell receptor beta chains given below trace back to one sample, sequenced in a study of Ad26.COV2.S vaccination and SARS-CoV-2 variants. Treatment described: around 19 received Ad26.COV2.S at low or high dose, single or two shots; about 5 received placebo; per-sample allocation not given. Collection of the samples took place on day 63 after the first injection of vaccine or placebo. Sequencing was performed with immunoSEQ multiplex PCR; in TCRdb, only in-frame clones are kept and a portion is missing. The repertoire holds hundreds of thousands of clones, 80% to 90% seen once, with roughly 3.5% in the top ten. The sample was peripheral blood, taken in a trial of Ad26.COV2.S vaccine versus placebo. These receptors were taken from a person between 18 and 59 years old who received the Ad26.COV2.S COVID-19 vaccine or a placebo.

About this clone itself: The same CDR3 also results from other DNA sequences found in this sample. The V gene is TRBV6-5, the J gene TRBJ1-2, with 7 bases lining up with TRBD1. V lost 6 bases, J lost 6 bases, and 7 bases stayed unmatched. Per germline, CDR1 MNHEY and CDR2 SVGAGI. CDR3 length equals 13 residues. CDR3 DNA sequence: TGTGCCAGCAGGGCAGACAGGGTAGATGGCTACACCTTC. Amino acids: CASRADRVDGYTF.

The table lists this clone with a few counts. The chain employs TRBV18 and TRBJ2-7; either TRBD1 or TRBD2 may fit D (5 bases each). Deletions cut 3 bases from V and 0 bases from J, with 9 bases between. Germline assignment: CDR1 KGHSH and CDR2 LQKENI. This CDR3 comprises 14 residues. CDR3 DNA: TGTGCCAGCTCACCTCCGGGGCCCTCCTACGAGCAGTACTTC. Translated: CASSPPGPSYEQYF.

The chain's CDR3 is CASSSLPGLAVSYEQYF. CDR3 bases: TGTGCCAGCAGCTCTCTCCCTGGACTAGCCGTCAGTTACGAGCAGTACTTC. The rearrangement joins TRBV7-2 to TRBJ2-7, with 8 bases lining up with TRBD2. Germline lookup yields CDR1 SGHTA and CDR2 FQGNSA. This CDR3 is 17 amino acids long. With 4 bases clipped from V and 4 bases from J, the junction kept 15 bases outside the gene matches. Looking up the rest from reference TRBV7-2 and TRBJ2-7 gives the full variable domain: GAGVSQSPSNKVTEKGKDVELRCDPISGHTALYWYRQSLGQGLEFLIYFQGNSAPDKSGLPSDRFSAERTGGSVSTLTIQRTQQEDSAVYLCASSSLPGLAVSYEQYFGPGTRLTVT.

The rearrangement uses TRBV6-6 and TRBJ1-1; D unresolved. Germline assignment: CDR1 MNHNY and CDR2 SVGAGI (reference sequence). Trimming cost V 5 bases and J 1 base, with 20 bases left between them. This CDR3 spans 17 amino acids. CDR3 nucleotide sequence: TGTGCCAGCAGTCCCCCGGCTGGTCAGGCCGGGAACACTGAAGCTTTCTTT. This sequence encodes CASSPPAGQAGNTEAFF.

The rearrangement links TRBV5-6 to TRBJ1-2, with 7 bases fitting TRBD1. The CDR3 is 14 residues long. Trimming cost V 4 bases and J 0 bases; bases outside gene matches: 3. Germline loops: CDR1 SGHDT, CDR2 YYEEEE. The CDR3 region is CASSRDRANYGYTF. For the CDR3, the DNA is TGTGCCAGCAGCCGGGACAGAGCTAACTATGGCTACACCTTC. The full variable domain, rest sourced from reference TRBV5-6 and TRBJ1-2, is DAGVTQSPTHLIKTRGQQVTLRCSPKSGHDTVSWYQQALGQGPQFIFQYYEEEERQRGNFPDRFSGHQFPNYSSELNVNALLLGDSALYLCASSRDRANYGYTFGSGTRLTVV.

V usage is TRBV5-1 and J usage is TRBJ1-6, with a weak D call TRBD1 (6 bases). The CDR3 length is 15 residues. The V gene lost 0 bases and the J gene lost 10 bases, with 14 bases spanning the gap. In germline, CDR1 is SGHRS, CDR2 YFSETQ. CDR3 DNA sequence: TGCGCCAGCAGCTTGGAAGGGGTGAGGGGGTCACCCCTCCACTTT. This gives the protein CASSLEGVRGSPLHF.

This clone has just one count. The J gene is TRBJ2-1, the V gene TRBV24-1; tentatively, D is TRBD2 (5 bases). Germline CDR1 is KGHDR and CDR2 is SFDVKD. V lost 3 bases and J 10 bases, leaving 15 bases between the germline ends. The CDR3 loop spans 14 amino acids. The CDR3 DNA is TGTGCCACCAGTGATCCCGGGGAGCTTCTAGAGCAGTTCTTC. Translating gives CATSDPGELLEQFF.

The chain combines TRBV4-3 with TRBJ2-7; weak D call: TRBD1 (6 bases). Germline-derived CDR1 and CDR2 are LGHNA and YSLEER. The length of the CDR3 is 15 residues. V lost 5 bases, J lost 0 bases, and 14 bases lay in between. The CDR3, as DNA: TGCGCCAGCAGCTCCCGGCGACAGGCCTCCTACGAGCAGTACTTC. Encoded protein: CASSSRRQASYEQYF.

In DNA, the CDR3 is TGTGCTAGTGCCCCTAGGGGGCCGGCTGGAGAGACCCAGTACTTC. Translated, it gives CASAPRGPAGETQYF. The rearrangement joins TRBV12-5 to TRBJ2-5; TRBD1 aligns across 7 bases. V lost 7 bases and J lost 4; bases outside the gene matches: 12. The CDR3 contains 15 residues. The germline V gene has CDR1 LGHNT and CDR2 FRNRAP.